This T cell receptor beta chain came from a study of cytomegalovirus exposure and HLA in healthy donors. In the study overall: Out of 300 to 500 genotyped donors, 81% belonged to the Caucasian-associated ancestry cluster. Overall study findings and caveats: The authors enumerated over 150 TCR beta chains as linked to cytomegalovirus. CMV serostatus was the only recorded immune exposure for donors. What a later analysis showed was that several of the most significant clusters appeared linked to common viral pathogens.

The PCR was carried out with 60 Vbeta primers and 13 Jbeta primers. Some clones are missing from TCRdb's copy, which holds only in-frame ones; the method was immunoSEQ multiplex PCR. The sample carries about 140,000 clones, approximately 71% recorded once. Germline V gene data show CDR1 as SNHLY and CDR2 as FYNNEI. Trimming cost V 4 bases and J 0 bases, with 7 bases left between them. There are 14 residues in the CDR3. Regarding this clone: Antigen unknown.

The chain couples TRBV2 to TRBJ1-5; D uncertain. This receptor was obtained from a man in his forties or fifties in good health and CMV-seronegative. The specimen was PBMCs. The CDR3 DNA reads as TGTGCCAGCAGTGTAATCTATAGCAATCAGCCCCAGCATTTT. This gives the protein CASSVIYSNQPQHF.